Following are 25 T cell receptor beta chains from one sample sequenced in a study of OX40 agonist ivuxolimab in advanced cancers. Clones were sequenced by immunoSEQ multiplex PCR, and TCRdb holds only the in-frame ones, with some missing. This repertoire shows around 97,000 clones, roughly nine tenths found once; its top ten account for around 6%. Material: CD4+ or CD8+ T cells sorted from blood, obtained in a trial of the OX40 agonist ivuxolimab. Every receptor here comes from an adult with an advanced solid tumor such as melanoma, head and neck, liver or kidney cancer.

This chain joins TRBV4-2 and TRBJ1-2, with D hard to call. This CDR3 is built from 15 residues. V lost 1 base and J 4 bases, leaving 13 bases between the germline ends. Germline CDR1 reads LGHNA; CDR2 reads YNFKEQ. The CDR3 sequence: CASSQGDRTPYGYTF. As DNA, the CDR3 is TGTGCCAGCAGCCAAGGGGATAGAACTCCCTATGGCTACACCTTC.

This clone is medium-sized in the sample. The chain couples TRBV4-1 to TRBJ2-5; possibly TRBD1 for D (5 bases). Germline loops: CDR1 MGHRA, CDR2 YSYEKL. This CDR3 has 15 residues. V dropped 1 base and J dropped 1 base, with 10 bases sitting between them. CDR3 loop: CASSQVWTSQETQYF. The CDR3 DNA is TGCGCCAGCAGCCAAGTTTGGACAAGCCAAGAGACCCAGTACTTC.

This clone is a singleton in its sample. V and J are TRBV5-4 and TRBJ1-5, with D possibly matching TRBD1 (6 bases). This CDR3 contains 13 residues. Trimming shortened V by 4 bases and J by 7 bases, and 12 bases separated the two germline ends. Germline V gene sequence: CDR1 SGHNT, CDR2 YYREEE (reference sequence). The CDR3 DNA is TGTGCCAGCAGCATACAGGGTGGGCAGCCCCAGCATTTT. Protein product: CASSIQGGQPQHF.

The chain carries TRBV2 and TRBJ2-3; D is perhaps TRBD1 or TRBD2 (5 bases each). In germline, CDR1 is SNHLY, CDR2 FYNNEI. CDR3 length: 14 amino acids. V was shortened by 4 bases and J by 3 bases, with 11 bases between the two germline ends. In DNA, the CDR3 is TGTGCCAGCAGTGGGGGGACGGGGACAGATACGCAGTATTTT. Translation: CASSGGTGTDTQYF.

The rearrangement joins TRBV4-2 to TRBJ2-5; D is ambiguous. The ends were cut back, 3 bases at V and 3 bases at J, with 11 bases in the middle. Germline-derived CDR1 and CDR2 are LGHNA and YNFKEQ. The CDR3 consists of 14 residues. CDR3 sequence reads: CASSQSGSEETQYF. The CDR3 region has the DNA TGTGCCAGCAGCCAGTCCGGGTCCGAAGAGACCCAGTACTTC.

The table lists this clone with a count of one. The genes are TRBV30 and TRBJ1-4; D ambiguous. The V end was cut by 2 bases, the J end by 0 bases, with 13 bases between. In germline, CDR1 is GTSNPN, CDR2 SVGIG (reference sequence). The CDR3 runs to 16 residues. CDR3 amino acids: CAWSRGRTSTNEKLFF. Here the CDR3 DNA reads TGTGCCTGGAGTCGAGGAAGGACTTCAACTAATGAAAAACTGTTTTTT.

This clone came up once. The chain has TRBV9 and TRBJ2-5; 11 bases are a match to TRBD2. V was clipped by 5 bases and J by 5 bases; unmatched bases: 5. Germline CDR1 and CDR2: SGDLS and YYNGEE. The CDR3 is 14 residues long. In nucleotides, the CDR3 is TGTGCCAGCAGTGATCTAGCGGGGGGCGAGACCCAGTACTTC. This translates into CASSDLAGGETQYF.

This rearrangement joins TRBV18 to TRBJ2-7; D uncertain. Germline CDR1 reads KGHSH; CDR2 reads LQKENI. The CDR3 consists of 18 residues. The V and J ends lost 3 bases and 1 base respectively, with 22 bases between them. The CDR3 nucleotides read TGTGCCAGCTCACCCCTGGAATGGCAAACGGGTTGGTCCTACGAGCAGTACTTC. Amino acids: CASSPLEWQTGWSYEQYF.

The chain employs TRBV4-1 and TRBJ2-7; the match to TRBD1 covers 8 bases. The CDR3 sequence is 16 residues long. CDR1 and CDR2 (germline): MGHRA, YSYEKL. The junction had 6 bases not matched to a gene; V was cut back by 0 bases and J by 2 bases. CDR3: CASSQEVRTGPYEQYF. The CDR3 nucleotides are TGCGCCAGCAGCCAAGAAGTCCGGACAGGGCCCTACGAGCAGTACTTC.

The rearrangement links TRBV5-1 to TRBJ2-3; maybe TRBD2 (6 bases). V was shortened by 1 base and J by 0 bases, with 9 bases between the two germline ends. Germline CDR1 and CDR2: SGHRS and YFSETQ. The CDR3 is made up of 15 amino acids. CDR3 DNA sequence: TGCGCCAGCAGCTTGAACGGGGGTAGCACAGATACGCAGTATTTT. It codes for CASSLNGGSTDTQYF. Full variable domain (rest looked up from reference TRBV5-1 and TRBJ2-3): KAGVTQTPRYLIKTRGQQVTLSCSPISGHRSVSWYQQTPGQGLQFLFEYFSETQRNKGNFPGRFSGRQFSNSRSEMNVSTLELGDSALYLCASSLNGGSTDTQYFGPGTRLTVL.

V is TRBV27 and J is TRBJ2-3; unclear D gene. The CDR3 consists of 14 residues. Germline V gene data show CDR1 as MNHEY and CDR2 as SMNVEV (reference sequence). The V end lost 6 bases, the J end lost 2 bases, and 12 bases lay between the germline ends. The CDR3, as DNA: TGTGCCAGCAGGACAATGCGTAACACAGATACGCAGTATTTT. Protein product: CASRTMRNTDTQYF.

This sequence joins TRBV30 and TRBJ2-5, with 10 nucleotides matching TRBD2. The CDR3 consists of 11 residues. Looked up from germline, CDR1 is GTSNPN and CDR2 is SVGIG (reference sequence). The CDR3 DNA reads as TGTGCTGTAGCGGGGGGAGAGACCCAGTACTTC. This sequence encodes CAVAGGETQYF.

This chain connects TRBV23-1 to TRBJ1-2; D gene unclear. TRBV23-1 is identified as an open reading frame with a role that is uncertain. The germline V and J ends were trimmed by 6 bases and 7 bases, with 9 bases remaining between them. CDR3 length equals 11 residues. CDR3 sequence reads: CASRRTGGYTF. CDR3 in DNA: TGCGCCAGCAGACGGACTGGTGGCTACACCTTC.

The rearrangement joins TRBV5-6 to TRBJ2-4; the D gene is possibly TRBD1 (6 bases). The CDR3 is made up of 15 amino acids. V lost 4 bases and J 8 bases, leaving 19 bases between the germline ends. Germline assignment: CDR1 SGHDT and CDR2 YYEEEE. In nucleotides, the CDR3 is TGTGCCAGCAGCCTCCAGGGGACCCGCACTTACATTCAGTACTTC. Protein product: CASSLQGTRTYIQYF.

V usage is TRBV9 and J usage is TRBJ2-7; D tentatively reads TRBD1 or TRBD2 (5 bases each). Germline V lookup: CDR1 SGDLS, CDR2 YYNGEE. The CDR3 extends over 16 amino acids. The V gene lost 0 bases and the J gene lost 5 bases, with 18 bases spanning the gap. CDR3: CASSVDLAGAVNEQYF. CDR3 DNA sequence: TGTGCCAGCAGCGTAGATTTAGCCGGGGCCGTGAACGAGCAGTACTTC.

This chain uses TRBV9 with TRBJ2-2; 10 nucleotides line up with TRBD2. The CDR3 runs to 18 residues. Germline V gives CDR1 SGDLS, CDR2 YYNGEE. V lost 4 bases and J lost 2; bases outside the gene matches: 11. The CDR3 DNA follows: TGTGCCAGCAGCTTCTCGAGTAGCGGGGGGCCCAACACCGGGGAGCTGTTTTTT. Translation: CASSFSSSGGPNTGELFF. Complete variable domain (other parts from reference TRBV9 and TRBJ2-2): DSGVTQTPKHLITATGQRVTLRCSPRSGDLSVYWYQQSLDQGLQFLIQYYNGEERAKGNILERFSAQQFPDLHSELNLSSLELGDSALYFCASSFSSSGGPNTGELFFGEGSRLTVL.

The CDR3 region is CASSLRRAPGADTQYF. For the CDR3, the DNA is TGTGCCAGTAGTCTCAGGAGGGCCCCGGGGGCAGATACGCAGTATTTT. The chain uses TRBV19 and TRBJ2-3, with D possibly being TRBD2 (6 bases). CDR3 size: 16 residues. CDR1 and CDR2 (germline): LNHDA, SQIVND (reference sequence). The germline V and J ends were trimmed by 5 bases and 4 bases, with 19 bases remaining between them. Filled out from reference TRBV19 and TRBJ2-3, the complete variable domain reads DGGITQSPKYLFRKEGQNVTLSCEQNLNHDAMYWYRQDPGQGLRLIYYSQIVNDFQKGDIAEGYSVSREKKESFPLTVTSAQKNPTAFYLCASSLRRAPGADTQYFGPGTRLTVL.

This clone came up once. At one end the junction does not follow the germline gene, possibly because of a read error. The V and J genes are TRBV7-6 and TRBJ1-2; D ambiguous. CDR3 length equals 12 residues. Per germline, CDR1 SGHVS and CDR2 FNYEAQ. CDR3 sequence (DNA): TGTGCCAGCAGCTCAACGTTTTCTCCACTCAACTTC. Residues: CASSSTFSPLNF.

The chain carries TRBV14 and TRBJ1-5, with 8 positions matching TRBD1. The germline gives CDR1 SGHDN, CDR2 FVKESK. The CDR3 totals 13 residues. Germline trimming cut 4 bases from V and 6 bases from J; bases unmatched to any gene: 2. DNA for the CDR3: TGTGCCAGCAGCCTCACAGGGGGTCAGCCCCAGCATTTT. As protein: CASSLTGGQPQHF.

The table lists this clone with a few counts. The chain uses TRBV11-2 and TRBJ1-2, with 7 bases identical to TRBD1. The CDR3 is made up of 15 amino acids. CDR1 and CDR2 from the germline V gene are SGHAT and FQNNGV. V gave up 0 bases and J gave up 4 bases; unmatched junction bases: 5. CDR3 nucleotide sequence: TGTGCCAGCAGCTTAGAGGGAGGGGGCCCCTATGGCTACACCTTC. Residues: CASSLEGGGPYGYTF.

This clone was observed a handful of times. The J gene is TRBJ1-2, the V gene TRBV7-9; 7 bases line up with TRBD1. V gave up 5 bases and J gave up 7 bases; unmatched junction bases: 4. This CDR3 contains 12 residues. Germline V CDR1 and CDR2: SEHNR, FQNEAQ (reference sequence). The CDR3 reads CASSPGTVGYTF. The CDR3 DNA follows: TGTGCCAGCAGCCCGGGGACAGTTGGCTACACCTTC.

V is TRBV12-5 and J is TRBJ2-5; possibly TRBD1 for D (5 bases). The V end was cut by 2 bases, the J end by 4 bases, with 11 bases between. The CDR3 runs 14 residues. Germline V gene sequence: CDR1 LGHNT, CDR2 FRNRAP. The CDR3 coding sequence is TGTGCTAGTGGTTTGAGGGGTAGGGCAGAGACCCAGTACTTC. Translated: CASGLRGRAETQYF.

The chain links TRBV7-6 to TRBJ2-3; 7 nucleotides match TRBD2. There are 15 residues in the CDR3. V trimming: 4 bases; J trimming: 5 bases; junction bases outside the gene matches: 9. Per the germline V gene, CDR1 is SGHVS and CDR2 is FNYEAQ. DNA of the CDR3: TGTGCCAGCAGCTGGACTAGTGACCCTAAAGATACGCAGTATTTT. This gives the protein CASSWTSDPKDTQYF.

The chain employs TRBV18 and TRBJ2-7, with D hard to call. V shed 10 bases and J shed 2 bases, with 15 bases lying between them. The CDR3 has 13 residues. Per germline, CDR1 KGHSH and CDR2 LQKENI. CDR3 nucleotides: TGTGCCACCAGGTCAGCGATCCCCTACGAGCAGTACTTC. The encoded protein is CATRSAIPYEQYF.

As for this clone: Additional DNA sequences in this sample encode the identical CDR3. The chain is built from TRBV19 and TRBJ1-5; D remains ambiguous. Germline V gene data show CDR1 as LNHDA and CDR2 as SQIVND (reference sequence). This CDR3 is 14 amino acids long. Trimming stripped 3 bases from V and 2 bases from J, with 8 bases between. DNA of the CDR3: TGTGCCAGTAGTATGTCTGGTGGCAATCAGCCCCAGCATTTT. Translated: CASSMSGGNQPQHF.